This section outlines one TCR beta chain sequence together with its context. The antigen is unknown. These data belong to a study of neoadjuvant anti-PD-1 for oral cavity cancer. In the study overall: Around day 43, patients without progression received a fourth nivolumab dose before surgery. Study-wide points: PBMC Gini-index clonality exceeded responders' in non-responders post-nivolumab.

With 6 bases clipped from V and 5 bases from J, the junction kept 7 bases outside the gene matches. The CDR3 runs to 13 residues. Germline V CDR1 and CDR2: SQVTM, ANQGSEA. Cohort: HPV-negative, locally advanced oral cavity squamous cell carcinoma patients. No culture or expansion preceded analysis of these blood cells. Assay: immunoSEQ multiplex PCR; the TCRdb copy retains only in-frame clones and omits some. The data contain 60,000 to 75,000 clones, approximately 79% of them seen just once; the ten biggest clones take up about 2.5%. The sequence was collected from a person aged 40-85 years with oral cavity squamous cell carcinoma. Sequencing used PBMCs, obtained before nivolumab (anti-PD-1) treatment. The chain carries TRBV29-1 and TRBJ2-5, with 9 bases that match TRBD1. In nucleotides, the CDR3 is TGCAGCGTGGACTGGACAGGGGCGGAGACCCAGTACTTC. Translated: CSVDWTGAETQYF.